This T cell receptor beta chain was found in a study of graft-versus-host responses after intestinal transplantation. Looking at the study overall: Transplant types were multivisceral, liver-intestinal, or isolated intestinal. Every recipient had anti-thymocyte globulin induction and around 3 years of tacrolimus plus steroids. Whole-study results and caveats: HvG clone declines early post-transplant were associated with peak circulating GvH levels. The authors found GvH clones in recipient marrow, some appearing first in ileum or blood.

Only in-frame clones appear in the TCRdb table, and some are missing; sequencing was by immunoSEQ multiplex PCR. Of approximately 130,000 clones in the sample, around 94% are singletons; the top ten hold approximately 0.17%. Comment on this clone: Its antigen is unidentified.

The V end lost 2 bases, the J end lost 5 bases, and 15 bases lay between the germline ends. The CDR3 length is 15 residues. The germline CDR1 and CDR2 sequences are KGHSH and LQKENI. The receptor's source is a human donor who received an intestinal transplant. The material was unstimulated CD4+ T cells sorted from spleen or lymph node cells, obtained before intestinal transplant. The chain carries TRBV18 and TRBJ1-2, with D perhaps TRBD1 (6 bases). The CDR3 sequence: CASSPSGTTFYGYTF. The CDR3 region has the DNA TGTGCCAGCTCACCATCCGGGACAACCTTTTATGGCTACACCTTC. Variable domain in full (rest from reference TRBV18 and TRBJ1-2): NAGVMQNPRHLVRRRGQEARLRCSPMKGHSHVYWYRQLPEEGLKFMVYLQKENIIDESGMPKERFSAEFPKEGPSILRIQQVVRGDSAAYFCASSPSGTTFYGYTFGSGTRLTVV.